The T cell receptor (beta chain) under discussion was sequenced for a study of patients and donors after allogeneic stem cell transplantation. From germline, CDR1 is SQVTM and CDR2 ANQGSEA. V lost 4 bases to trimming and J lost 0 bases, with 18 bases between them. The CDR3 consists of 16 residues. TCRdb reprocessed the RT-PCR reads with MiXCR, giving one entry per CDR3 protein. The data hold some 200,000 distinct CDR3 sequences, with around two fifths observed a single time. Material for sequencing was blood, either unsorted or a sorted T cell fraction (not recorded which). The V gene is TRBV29-1, the J gene TRBJ1-2; D is perhaps TRBD1 (5 bases). The receptor's source is a human donor who was either an allogeneic HSCT recipient or a stem cell or donor lymphocyte infusion donor (not recorded which). It is not recorded whose cells these are; they may come from a transplant donor. The CDR3 spells CSVGPKDSQANYGYTF. CDR3 bases: TGCAGCGTTGGTCCCAAAGACAGCCAAGCTAACTATGGCTACACCTTC. Based on the CDR3 plus reference TRBV29-1 and TRBJ1-2, the full variable domain is SAVISQKPSRDICQRGTSLTIQCQVDSQVTMMFWYRQQPGQSLTLIATANQGSEATYESGFVIDKFPISRPNLTFSTLTVSNMSPEDSSIYLCSVGPKDSQANYGYTFGSGTRLTVV.